These 9 T cell receptor beta chains originate from one sample sequenced in a study of T cells in Graves' hyperthyroidism and ophthalmopathy. Amplification of TCR beta CDR3 regions was performed using RNA transcripts as template. Carried out on the TCR CDR3, a first-round RT-PCR used the HTBI primer set. In TCRdb, the multiplex PCR reads were re-called with MiXCR into one record per CDR3 protein. The data hold about 350,000 distinct CDR3 sequences, with less than 20% observed a single time. The sequenced sample consisted of blood. The receptor source for this set is a woman in her thirties or forties with Graves' ophthalmopathy.

J is TRBJ2-7 and V is TRBV6-2 or TRBV6-3; D is ambiguous. V lost 0 bases, J lost 2 bases, and 11 bases lay in between. CDR3 size: 15 residues. Germline CDR1 is MNHEY and CDR2 is SVGEGT. The CDR3 spells CASSYSGRGTYEQYF. The CDR3 DNA reads as TGTGCCAGCAGTTACTCGGGAAGAGGTACCTACGAGCAGTACTTC.

The sample holds many counts of this clonotype. V is TRBV11-2 and J is TRBJ1-5; possibly TRBD1 for D (5 bases). The CDR3 sequence is 16 residues long. Germline values: CDR1 SGHAT, CDR2 FQNNGV. V lost 0 bases and J 2 bases, leaving 11 bases between the germline ends. This CDR3 is CASSLDRGRGNQPQHF. CDR3 DNA: TGTGCCAGCAGCTTAGATCGTGGCAGGGGCAATCAGCCCCAGCATTTT.

This clonotype was picked up many times. The chain carries TRBV9 and TRBJ1-3; D gene unclear. Germline CDR1 reads SGDLS; CDR2 reads YYNGEE. This CDR3 is built from 16 residues. Trimming cost V 4 bases and J 4 bases, with 18 bases left between them. CDR3 protein: CASSISTEPRGNTIYF. The CDR3 nucleotides read TGTGCCAGCAGCATATCCACAGAACCCAGGGGAAACACCATATATTTT.

In this sample, this clonotype turned up many times. CDR3 loop: CASRKRERADTQYF. The CDR3 DNA follows: TGTGCCAGCAGAAAGCGGGAGAGGGCAGATACGCAGTATTTT. The genes are TRBV28 and TRBJ2-3, with 8 bases aligning to TRBD2. The junction had 6 bases not matched to a gene; V was cut back by 6 bases and J by 4 bases. There are 14 residues in the CDR3. Per germline, CDR1 MDHEN and CDR2 SYDVKM.

This clonotype was recorded at least ten times. This chain links TRBV29-1 with TRBJ2-7; D remains ambiguous. V was cut by 4 bases and J by 0 bases, with 10 bases left in between. This CDR3 comprises 13 residues. Per germline, CDR1 SQVTM and CDR2 ANQGSEA. Here the CDR3 reads CSVARPSSYEQYF. The CDR3 nucleotides read TGCAGCGTTGCACGGCCGAGCTCCTACGAGCAGTACTTC.

This clonotype was counted many times. The V gene is TRBV2, the J gene TRBJ1-5; 10 bases line up with TRBD1. Germline CDR1 is SNHLY and CDR2 is FYNNEI. J gave up 7 bases and V 8 bases, and 11 bases lay outside the gene matches. The CDR3 runs 15 residues. The CDR3: CASSIPGQGPQPQHF. The CDR3 coding sequence is TGTGCCAGCTCGATTCCGGGACAGGGGCCCCAGCCCCAGCATTTT.

This clonotype was seen at least ten times. The V and J genes are TRBV19 and TRBJ1-6; perhaps TRBD1 as D (5 bases). The CDR3 is 13 residues long. CDR1 and CDR2 from the germline V gene are LNHDA and SQIVND (reference sequence). V was clipped by 3 bases and J by 8 bases, with 8 bases between them. The CDR3, as DNA: TGTGCCAGTAGTATGAGAGGGGATTCACCCCTCCACTTT. This translates into CASSMRGDSPLHF.

The table lists this clonotype with many counts. V usage is TRBV19 and J usage is TRBJ1-1; the match to TRBD1 covers 7 bases. After removal of 6 bases from V and 1 base from J, the junction contained 8 bases not matched to a gene. The CDR3 runs 15 residues. Germline CDR1 reads LNHDA; CDR2 reads SQIVND (reference sequence). DNA for the CDR3: TGTGCCAGTAGACCCGGGGGACAGACGAACACTGAAGCTTTCTTT. The encoded protein is CASRPGGQTNTEAFF.

The J gene is TRBJ2-5, the V gene TRBV11-2; 11 positions agree with TRBD2. Trimming at V came to 1 base and at J to 5 bases, leaving 6 bases not matched to a gene. Germline-derived CDR1 and CDR2 are SGHAT and FQNNGV. The CDR3 covers 16 residues. CDR3 in DNA: TGTGCCAGCAGCTTAGCTACTAGCGGGGGAGGGGAGACCCAGTACTTC. Its translation: CASSLATSGGGETQYF.